Shown below are 8 T cell receptor beta chains from a single sample sequenced in a study of cytomegalovirus exposure and HLA in healthy donors. PCR employed 60 Vbeta and 13 Jbeta primers. TCRdb's copy holds only in-frame clones and misses some; the assay was immunoSEQ multiplex PCR. The sample holds more than 110,000 clones, 70% seen once. The specimen was PBMCs. These receptor sequences come from a woman in her 30s in good health and CMV-seronegative.

This chain links TRBV4-1 with TRBJ1-1; TRBD1 might be the D (5 bases). Trimming pared 1 base from V and 5 bases from J, leaving 14 bases between. Germline V lookup: CDR1 MGHRA, CDR2 YSYEKL. The CDR3 sequence is 15 residues long. This chain's CDR3 is CASSQVGLRKTEAFF. In DNA, the CDR3 is TGCGCCAGCAGCCAAGTGGGACTAAGAAAGACTGAAGCTTTCTTT.

The chain employs TRBV11-3 and TRBJ2-5; 8 nucleotides line up with TRBD1. V was pared by 5 bases and J by 4 bases, with 9 bases of the junction left unmatched. The CDR3 has 15 amino acids. Per the germline V gene, CDR1 is SGHNT and CDR2 is YENEEA. CDR3 amino acids: CASSKDRDFGETQYF. Here the CDR3 DNA reads TGTGCCAGCAGCAAGGACAGGGATTTTGGAGAGACCCAGTACTTC. The entire variable domain, with the rest obtained from reference TRBV11-3 and TRBJ2-5, is as follows: EAGVVQSPRYKIIEKKQPVAFWCNPISGHNTLYWYLQNLGQGPELLIRYENEEAVDDSQLPKDRFSAERLKGVDSTLKIQPAELGDSAVYLCASSKDRDFGETQYFGPGTRLLVL.

This clone turned up a few times. The chain combines TRBV30 with TRBJ2-3; 9 bases are shared with TRBD2. V was clipped by 4 bases and J by 2 bases; unmatched bases: 10. Germline V gene data show CDR1 as GTSNPN and CDR2 as SVGIG (reference sequence). The CDR3 covers 16 residues. The CDR3 sequence: CAWTPGLAGPTDTQYF. DNA for the CDR3: TGTGCCTGGACCCCCGGGCTAGCGGGACCCACAGATACGCAGTATTTT.

The genes are TRBV11-2 and TRBJ1-3, with 7 nucleotides matching TRBD1. Germline assignment: CDR1 SGHAT and CDR2 FQNNGV. The CDR3 totals 14 residues. V gave up 3 bases and J gave up 6 bases; unmatched junction bases: 5. The CDR3 region is CASSLGGQTNTIYF. CDR3 in DNA: TGTGCCAGCAGCTTGGGGGGACAGACAAACACCATATATTTT.

J is TRBJ1-5 and V is TRBV27, with TRBD1 matching over 9 bases. Germline CDR1 and CDR2: MNHEY and SMNVEV (reference sequence). V shed 6 bases and J 6 bases; nucleotides not matched to a gene: 6. The CDR3 loop spans 14 amino acids. CDR3 sequence reads: CASSWTGVGQPQHF. The CDR3 DNA reads as TGTGCCAGCAGCTGGACAGGGGTTGGTCAGCCCCAGCATTTT.

The chain combines TRBV7-9 with TRBJ1-2, with 7 bases matching TRBD1. V lost 5 bases and J lost 6; bases outside the gene matches: 0. CDR3 size: 11 residues. The germline gives CDR1 SEHNR, CDR2 FQNEAQ (reference sequence). CDR3 sequence (DNA): TGTGCCAGCAGCGGGACAGATGGCTACACCTTC. This gives the protein CASSGTDGYTF. Full variable domain (rest looked up from reference TRBV7-9 and TRBJ1-2): DTGVSQNPRHKITKRGQNVTFRCDPISEHNRLYWYRQTLGQGPEFLTYFQNEAQLEKSRLLSDRFSAERPKGSFSTLEIQRTEQGDSAMYLCASSGTDGYTFGSGTRLTVV.

This chain links TRBV5-1 with TRBJ1-1; no definite D call. Germline CDR1 is SGHRS and CDR2 is YFSETQ. There are 16 residues in the CDR3. V gave up 0 bases and J gave up 4 bases, with 16 bases separating them. CDR3 nucleotides: TGCGCCAGCAGCTTGGCTTCGAGGGCTGGTTCCACTGAAGCTTTCTTT. It specifies CASSLASRAGSTEAFF.

CDR3 in DNA: TGTGCCAGCAGATCGACAGGGGGGCATCAGCCCCAGCATTTT. Residues: CASRSTGGHQPQHF. The rearrangement links TRBV28 to TRBJ1-5, with 9 nucleotides matching TRBD1. The CDR3 consists of 14 residues. V gave up 6 bases and J gave up 5 bases; unmatched junction bases: 5. Germline CDR1 MDHEN, CDR2 SYDVKM.